Included here is one T cell receptor (beta chain) sequence, with context. What it recognizes is unknown. This entry is derived from a study of Ad26.COV2.S vaccination and SARS-CoV-2 variants. Profiled with immunoSEQ multiplex PCR; TCRdb holds only in-frame clones, not every one. The table records about 350,000 clones, about 91% of them present only once. Germline lookup yields CDR1 SGHVS and CDR2 FQNEAQ. Trimming cost V 4 bases and J 6 bases, with 8 bases left between them. This CDR3 is 12 amino acids long. Study observations and caveats: Analyses of TCR breadth and depth may have underestimated total T cell responses. Substantial breadth was reportedly displayed by spike-specific CD8+ and CD4+ T cell responses after vaccination.

The clonotype comes from a human donor who had recovered from COVID-19. The chain couples TRBV7-8 to TRBJ2-3; D is tentatively TRBD1 or TRBD2 (5 bases each). The sample here was peripheral blood, taken after recovery from COVID-19. The CDR3 nucleotides read TGTGCCAGCAGCTCAGAGGGGGATACGCAGTATTTT. Amino acids: CASSSEGDTQYF.